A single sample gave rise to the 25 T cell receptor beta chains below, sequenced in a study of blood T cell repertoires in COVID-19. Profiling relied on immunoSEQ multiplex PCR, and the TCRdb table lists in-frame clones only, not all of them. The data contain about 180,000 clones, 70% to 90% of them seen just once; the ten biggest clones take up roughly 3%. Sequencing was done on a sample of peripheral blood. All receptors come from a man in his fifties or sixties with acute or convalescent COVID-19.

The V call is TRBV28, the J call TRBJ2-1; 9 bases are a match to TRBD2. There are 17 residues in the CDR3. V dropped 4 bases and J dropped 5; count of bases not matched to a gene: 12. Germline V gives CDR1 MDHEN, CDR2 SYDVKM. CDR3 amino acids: CASSSGASGTSNNEQFF. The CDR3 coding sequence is TGTGCCAGCAGTTCAGGTGCTAGCGGGACAAGTAACAATGAGCAGTTCTTC.

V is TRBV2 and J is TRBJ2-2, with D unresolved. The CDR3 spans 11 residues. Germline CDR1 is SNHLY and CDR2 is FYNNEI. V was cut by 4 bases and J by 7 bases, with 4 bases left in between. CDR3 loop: CASSVRGELFF. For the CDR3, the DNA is TGTGCCAGCAGTGTTCGCGGGGAGCTGTTTTTT.

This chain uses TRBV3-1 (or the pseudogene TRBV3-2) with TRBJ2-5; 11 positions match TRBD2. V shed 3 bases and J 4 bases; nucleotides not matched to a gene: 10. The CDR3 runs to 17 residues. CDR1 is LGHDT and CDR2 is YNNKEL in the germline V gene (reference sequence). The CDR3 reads CASSQGLAAKRAETQYF. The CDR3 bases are TGTGCCAGCAGCCAGGGACTAGCGGCCAAACGGGCAGAGACCCAGTACTTC.

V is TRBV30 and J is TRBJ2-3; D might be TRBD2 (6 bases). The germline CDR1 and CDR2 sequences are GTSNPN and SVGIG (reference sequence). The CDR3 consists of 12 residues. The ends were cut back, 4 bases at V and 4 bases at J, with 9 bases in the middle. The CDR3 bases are TGTGCCTGGATATGGGGGGCAGATACGCAGTATTTT. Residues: CAWIWGADTQYF.

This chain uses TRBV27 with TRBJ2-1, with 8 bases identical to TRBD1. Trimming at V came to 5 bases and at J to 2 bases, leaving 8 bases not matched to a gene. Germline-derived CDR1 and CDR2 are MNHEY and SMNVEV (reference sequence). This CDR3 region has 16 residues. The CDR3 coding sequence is TGTGCCAGCAGTATGACAGGGGCCAAACCCTACAATGAGCAGTTCTTC. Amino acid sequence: CASSMTGAKPYNEQFF.

The CDR3 spells CASTPRTAYYEQYF. The CDR3 region has the DNA TGTGCCAGCACCCCTCGGACAGCGTACTACGAGCAGTACTTC. The rearrangement joins TRBV6-2 or TRBV6-3 to TRBJ2-7; perhaps TRBD1 as D (6 bases). The CDR3 spans 14 residues. CDR1 and CDR2 (germline): MNHEY, SVGEGT. Trimming shortened V by 7 bases and J by 3 bases, and 16 bases separated the two germline ends.

CDR3: CASSQMMSGSSYNEQFF. CDR3 DNA sequence: TGTGCCAGCTCCCAGATGATGAGCGGGAGCTCCTACAATGAGCAGTTCTTC. V usage is TRBV18 and J usage is TRBJ2-1, with 8 bases fitting TRBD2. The J segment lost 0 bases and the V segment lost 6 bases, leaving 10 bases of the junction unmatched. The CDR3 contains 17 residues. Germline CDR1 is KGHSH and CDR2 is LQKENI. The variable domain in full, with the rest retrieved from reference TRBV18 and TRBJ2-1, is NAGVMQNPRHLVRRRGQEARLRCSPMKGHSHVYWYRQLPEEGLKFMVYLQKENIIDESGMPKERFSAEFPKEGPSILRIQQVVRGDSAAYFCASSQMMSGSSYNEQFFGPGTRLTVL.

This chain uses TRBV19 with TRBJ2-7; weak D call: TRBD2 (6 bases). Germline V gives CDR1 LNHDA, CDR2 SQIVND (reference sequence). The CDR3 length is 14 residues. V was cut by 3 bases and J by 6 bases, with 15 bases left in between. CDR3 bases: TGTGCCAGTAGTATTATTGGAGGGGAACGCGAGCAGTACTTC. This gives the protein CASSIIGGEREQYF.

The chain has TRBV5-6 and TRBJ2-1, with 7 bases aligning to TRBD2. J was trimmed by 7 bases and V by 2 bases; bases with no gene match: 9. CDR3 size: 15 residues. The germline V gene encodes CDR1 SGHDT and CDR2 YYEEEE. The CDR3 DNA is TGTGCCAGCAGCTTCCTAGCGGTCCTGGGGAATGAGCAGTTCTTC. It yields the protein CASSFLAVLGNEQFF.

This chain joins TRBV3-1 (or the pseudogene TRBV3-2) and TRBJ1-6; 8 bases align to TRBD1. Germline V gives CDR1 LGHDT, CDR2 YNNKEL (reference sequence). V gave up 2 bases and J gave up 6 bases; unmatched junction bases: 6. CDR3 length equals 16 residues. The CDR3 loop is CASSQSMGQANSPLHF. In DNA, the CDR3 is TGTGCCAGCAGCCAATCCATGGGACAGGCTAATTCACCCCTCCACTTT.

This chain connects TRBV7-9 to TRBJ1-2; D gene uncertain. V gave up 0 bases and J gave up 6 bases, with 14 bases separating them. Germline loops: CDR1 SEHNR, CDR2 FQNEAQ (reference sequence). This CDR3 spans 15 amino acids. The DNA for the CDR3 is TGTGCCAGCAGCTTAGCAACAGTCCAAATAAATGGCTACACCTTC. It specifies CASSLATVQINGYTF.

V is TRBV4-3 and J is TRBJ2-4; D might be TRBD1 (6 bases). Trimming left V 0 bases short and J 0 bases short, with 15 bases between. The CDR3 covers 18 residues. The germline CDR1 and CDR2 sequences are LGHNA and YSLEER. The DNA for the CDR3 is TGCGCCAGCAGCCAAGATGTGTTTGGACAGTTAGCCAAAAACATTCAGTACTTC. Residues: CASSQDVFGQLAKNIQYF.

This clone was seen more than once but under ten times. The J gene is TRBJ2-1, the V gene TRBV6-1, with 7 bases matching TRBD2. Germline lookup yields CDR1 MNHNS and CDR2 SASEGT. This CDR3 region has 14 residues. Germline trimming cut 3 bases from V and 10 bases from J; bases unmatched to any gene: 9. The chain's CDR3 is CASSEGGGPGEQFF. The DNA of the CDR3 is TGTGCCAGCAGTGAGGGGGGAGGGCCTGGGGAGCAGTTCTTC.

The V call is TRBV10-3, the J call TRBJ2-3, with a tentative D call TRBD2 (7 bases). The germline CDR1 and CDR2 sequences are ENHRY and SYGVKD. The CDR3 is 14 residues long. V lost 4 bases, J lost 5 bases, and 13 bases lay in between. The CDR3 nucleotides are TGTGCCATCAGTGTTTCGGGGGGCAGAGATACGCAGTATTTT. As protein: CAISVSGGRDTQYF.

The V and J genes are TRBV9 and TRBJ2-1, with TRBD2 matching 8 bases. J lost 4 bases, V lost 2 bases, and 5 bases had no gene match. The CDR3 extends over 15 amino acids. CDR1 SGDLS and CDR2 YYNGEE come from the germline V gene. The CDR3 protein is CASSVSTSGYNEQFF. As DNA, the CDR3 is TGTGCCAGCAGCGTTAGTACTAGCGGATACAATGAGCAGTTCTTC.

CDR3 region: CASSFTQRERQETQYF. DNA of the CDR3: TGTGCCAGCAGCTTTACCCAGCGGGAAAGACAAGAGACCCAGTACTTC. This chain uses TRBV11-2 with TRBJ2-5, with 7 bases that match TRBD2. CDR1 is SGHAT, CDR2 FQNNGV, per germline. The CDR3 length is 16 residues. Unmatched junction bases numbered 9, after V lost 3 bases and J lost 2 bases.

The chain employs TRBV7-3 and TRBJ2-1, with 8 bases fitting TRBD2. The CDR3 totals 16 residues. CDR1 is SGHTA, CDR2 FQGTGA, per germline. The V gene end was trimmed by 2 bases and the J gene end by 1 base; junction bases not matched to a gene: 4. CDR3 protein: CASSLLAGGSYNEQFF. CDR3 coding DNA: TGTGCCAGCAGCTTACTGGCGGGAGGATCCTACAATGAGCAGTTCTTC.

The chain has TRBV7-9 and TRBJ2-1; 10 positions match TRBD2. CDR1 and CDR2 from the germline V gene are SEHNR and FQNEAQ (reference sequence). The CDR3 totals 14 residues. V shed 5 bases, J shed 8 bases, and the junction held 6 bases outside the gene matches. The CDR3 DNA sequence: TGTGCCAGCAGCGCCGGGCTAGCGGGAGATGAGCAGTTCTTC. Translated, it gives CASSAGLAGDEQFF. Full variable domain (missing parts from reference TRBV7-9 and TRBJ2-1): DTGVSQNPRHKITKRGQNVTFRCDPISEHNRLYWYRQTLGQGPEFLTYFQNEAQLEKSRLLSDRFSAERPKGSFSTLEIQRTEQGDSAMYLCASSAGLAGDEQFFGPGTRLTVL.

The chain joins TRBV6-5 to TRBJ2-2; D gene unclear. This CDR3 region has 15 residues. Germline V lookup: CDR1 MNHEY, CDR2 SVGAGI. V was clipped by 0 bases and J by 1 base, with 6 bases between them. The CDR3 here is CASSYSTQNTGELFF. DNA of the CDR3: TGTGCCAGCAGTTACTCCACTCAGAACACCGGGGAGCTGTTTTTT.

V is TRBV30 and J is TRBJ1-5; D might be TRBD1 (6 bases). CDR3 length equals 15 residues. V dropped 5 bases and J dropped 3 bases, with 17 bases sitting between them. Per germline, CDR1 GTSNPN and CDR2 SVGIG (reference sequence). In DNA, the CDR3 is TGTGCCTGGGTCCCGGTTTGGGACAACAATCAGCCCCAGCATTTT. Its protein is CAWVPVWDNNQPQHF. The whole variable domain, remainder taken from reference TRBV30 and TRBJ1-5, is SQTIHQWPATLVQPVGSPLSLECTVEGTSNPNLYWYRQAAGRGLQLLFYSVGIGQISSEVPQNLSASRPQDRQFILSSKKLLLSDSGFYLCAWVPVWDNNQPQHFGDGTRLSIL.

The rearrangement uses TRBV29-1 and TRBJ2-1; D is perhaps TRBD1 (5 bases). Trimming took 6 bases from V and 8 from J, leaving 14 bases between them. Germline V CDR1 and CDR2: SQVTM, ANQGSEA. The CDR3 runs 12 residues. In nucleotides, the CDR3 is TGCAGCGTGGCTGACAGCGCCCATGAGCAGTTCTTC. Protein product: CSVADSAHEQFF.

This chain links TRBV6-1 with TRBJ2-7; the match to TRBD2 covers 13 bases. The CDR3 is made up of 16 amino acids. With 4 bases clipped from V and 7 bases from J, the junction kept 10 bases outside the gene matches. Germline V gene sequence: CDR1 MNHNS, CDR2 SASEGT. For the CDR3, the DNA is TGTGCCAGCAGTGCGACTAGCGGGAGGCCCGAGGGAGAGCAGTACTTC. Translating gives CASSATSGRPEGEQYF.

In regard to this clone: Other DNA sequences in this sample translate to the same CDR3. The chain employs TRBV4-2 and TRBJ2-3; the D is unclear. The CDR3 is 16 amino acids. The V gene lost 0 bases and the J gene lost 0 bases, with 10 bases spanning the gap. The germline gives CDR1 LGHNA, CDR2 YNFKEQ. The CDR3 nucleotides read TGTGCCAGCAGCCAAGATCCAAGCCTAAGCACAGATACGCAGTATTTT. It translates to CASSQDPSLSTDTQYF.

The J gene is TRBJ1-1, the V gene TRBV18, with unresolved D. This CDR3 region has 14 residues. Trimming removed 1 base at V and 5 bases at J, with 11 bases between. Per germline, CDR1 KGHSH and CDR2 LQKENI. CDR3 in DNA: TGTGCCAGCTCACCACGGGAGGTCCTAACTGAAGCTTTCTTT. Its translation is CASSPREVLTEAFF.

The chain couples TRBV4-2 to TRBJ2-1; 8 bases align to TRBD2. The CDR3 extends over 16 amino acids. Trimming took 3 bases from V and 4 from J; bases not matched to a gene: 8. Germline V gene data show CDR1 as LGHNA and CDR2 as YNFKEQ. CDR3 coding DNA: TGTGCCAGCAGCCAGGGGGGACTAGAAGGATACAATGAGCAGTTCTTC. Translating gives CASSQGGLEGYNEQFF.